A selection of T cell receptor beta chains follows, all from one sample in a study of blood T cell repertoires in COVID-19. Measured with immunoSEQ multiplex PCR; TCRdb has only the in-frame clones, and not every one. The sample contains 150,000 to 200,000 clones, about 86% of which appear only once. The sample was peripheral blood. Receptors were obtained from a woman aged 70-85 years with COVID-19, enrolled during active disease. Each CDR3 is given with its conserved first and last residue. The order of the fields is clone size, V gene, D gene, J gene, CDR3 protein, CDR3 DNA. D genes are given only for firm matches. Size is stated for part of the rows, as once, few or many counts, or as a class when the clone is expanded.

abundance: few; v_gene: TRBV3-1/TRBV3-2; d_gene: TRBD1; j_gene: TRBJ1-5; CDR3aa: CASSQERTGRNQPQHF; CDR3nt: TGTGCCAGCAGCCAAGAAAGGACAGGAAGGAATCAGCCCCAGCATTTT
abundance: once; v_gene: TRBV11-1; d_gene: NA; j_gene: TRBJ2-3; CDR3aa: CASSLRLITDTQYF; CDR3nt: TGTGCCAGCAGCTTAAGACTGATCACAGATACGCAGTATTTT
abundance: NA; v_gene: TRBV7-3; d_gene: NA; j_gene: TRBJ1-3; CDR3aa: CASSLGPGAGNTIYF; CDR3nt: TGTGCCAGCAGCTTAGGGCCAGGGGCTGGAAACACCATATATTTT
abundance: once; v_gene: TRBV27; d_gene: TRBD1; j_gene: TRBJ2-7; CDR3aa: CASSLLVPRGTGGDEQYF; CDR3nt: TGTGCCAGCAGTTTATTGGTTCCGCGGGGGACAGGGGGGGACGAGCAGTACTTC
abundance: NA; v_gene: TRBV7-9; d_gene: NA; j_gene: TRBJ1-3; CDR3aa: CASTRDRVSGNTIYF; CDR3nt: TGTGCCAGCACACGCGACAGAGTCTCTGGAAACACCATATATTTT
abundance: NA; v_gene: TRBV18; d_gene: NA; j_gene: TRBJ2-2; CDR3aa: CASSPFELANTGELFF; CDR3nt: TGTGCCAGCTCACCTTTTGAGCTCGCGAACACCGGGGAGCTGTTTTTT
abundance: NA; v_gene: TRBV5-6; d_gene: NA; j_gene: TRBJ2-5; CDR3aa: CASSLVRVETQYF; CDR3nt: TGTGCCAGCAGCTTGGTCAGGGTTGAGACCCAGTACTTC
abundance: once; v_gene: TRBV19; d_gene: TRBD1; j_gene: TRBJ1-1; CDR3aa: CASRTGTGTEAFF; CDR3nt: TGTGCCAGCCGAACCGGGACAGGCACTGAAGCTTTCTTT
abundance: NA; v_gene: TRBV5-1; d_gene: NA; j_gene: TRBJ1-6; CDR3aa: CASRESFDSPLHF; CDR3nt: TGCGCCAGCAGGGAGAGTTTCGATTCACCCCTCCACTTT
abundance: NA; v_gene: TRBV4-2; d_gene: NA; j_gene: TRBJ2-3; CDR3aa: CASSFQGGGREDTQYF; CDR3nt: TGTGCCAGCAGCTTTCAAGGCGGGGGCCGGGAAGATACGCAGTATTTT
abundance: NA; v_gene: TRBV2; d_gene: TRBD1; j_gene: TRBJ2-5; CDR3aa: CASSVRRQGFETQYF; CDR3nt: TGTGCCAGCAGTGTACGCAGACAGGGTTTTGAGACCCAGTACTTC
abundance: NA; v_gene: TRBV5-1; d_gene: TRBD2; j_gene: TRBJ2-3; CDR3aa: CASSFSSGGGGTDTQYF; CDR3nt: TGCGCCAGCAGCTTCAGTAGCGGGGGGGGAGGCACAGATACGCAGTATTTT
abundance: NA; v_gene: TRBV11-2; d_gene: NA; j_gene: TRBJ1-4; CDR3aa: CASSLDRNEKLFF; CDR3nt: TGTGCCAGCAGCTTAGACCGGAATGAAAAACTGTTTTTT
abundance: NA; v_gene: TRBV3-1/TRBV3-2; d_gene: NA; j_gene: TRBJ1-1; CDR3aa: CASSQDTRVGAFF; CDR3nt: TGTGCCAGCAGCCAAGATACCCGGGTCGGCGCTTTCTTT
abundance: once; v_gene: TRBV29-1; d_gene: NA; j_gene: TRBJ2-5; CDR3aa: CSVSGYQETQYF; CDR3nt: TGCAGCGTTTCAGGGTACCAAGAGACCCAGTACTTC
abundance: once; v_gene: TRBV19; d_gene: NA; j_gene: TRBJ1-1; CDR3aa: CASSTSTEAFF; CDR3nt: TGTGCCAGTAGTACCAGCACTGAAGCTTTCTTT
abundance: once; v_gene: TRBV30; d_gene: TRBD1; j_gene: TRBJ2-7; CDR3aa: CAWRRLGQGYEQYF; CDR3nt: TGTGCCTGGCGCCGCCTTGGACAGGGCTACGAGCAGTACTTC
abundance: NA; v_gene: TRBV7-9; d_gene: NA; j_gene: TRBJ1-5; CDR3aa: CASSGGLTGGQPQHF; CDR3nt: TGTGCCAGCAGCGGGGGATTGACAGGCGGTCAGCCCCAGCATTTT
abundance: NA; v_gene: TRBV12-3/TRBV12-4; d_gene: NA; j_gene: TRBJ2-7; CDR3aa: CASTGGWHEQYF; CDR3nt: TGTGCCAGCACCGGGGGTTGGCACGAGCAGTACTTC
abundance: NA; v_gene: TRBV10-3; d_gene: NA; j_gene: TRBJ2-3; CDR3aa: CAISAAAGPQPTDTQYF; CDR3nt: TGTGCCATCAGCGCCGCGGCGGGGCCCCAACCCACAGATACGCAGTATTTT
abundance: NA; v_gene: TRBV7-3; d_gene: NA; j_gene: TRBJ1-1; CDR3aa: CASSPDSMNTEAFF; CDR3nt: TGTGCCAGCAGCCCCGACAGCATGAACACTGAAGCTTTCTTT
abundance: NA; v_gene: TRBV10-3; d_gene: NA; j_gene: TRBJ1-5; CDR3aa: CAIRSEAGQPQHF; CDR3nt: TGTGCCATCAGAAGCGAGGCGGGACAGCCCCAGCATTTT
abundance: NA; v_gene: TRBV6-4; d_gene: NA; j_gene: TRBJ2-3; CDR3aa: CASSATTQADTQYF; CDR3nt: TGTGCCAGCAGTGCGACTACACAAGCAGATACGCAGTATTTT
abundance: NA; v_gene: TRBV29-1; d_gene: NA; j_gene: TRBJ1-3; CDR3aa: CSGTRTDPSGNTIYF; CDR3nt: TGCAGTGGGACTAGGACGGACCCCTCTGGAAACACCATATATTTT
abundance: NA; v_gene: TRBV2; d_gene: TRBD2; j_gene: TRBJ2-1; CDR3aa: CASSEAGTSGPEQFF; CDR3nt: TGTGCCAGCAGTGAAGCGGGGACTAGCGGTCCTGAGCAGTTCTTC
abundance: NA; v_gene: TRBV10-3; d_gene: TRBD2; j_gene: TRBJ2-2; CDR3aa: CAITTSGGQNTGELFF; CDR3nt: TGTGCCATCACCACTAGCGGGGGACAGAACACCGGGGAGCTGTTTTTT
abundance: NA; v_gene: TRBV7-2; d_gene: NA; j_gene: TRBJ1-1; CDR3aa: CASSLGVGALNTEAFF; CDR3nt: TGTGCCAGCAGCTTAGGGGTAGGGGCCCTAAACACTGAAGCTTTCTTT
abundance: NA; v_gene: TRBV15; d_gene: NA; j_gene: TRBJ2-1; CDR3aa: CATSRALEGDEQFF; CDR3nt: TGTGCCACCAGCAGAGCCTTGGAGGGAGATGAGCAGTTCTTC
abundance: NA; v_gene: TRBV5-1; d_gene: TRBD2; j_gene: TRBJ2-1; CDR3aa: CASSATSGGVSSYNEQFF; CDR3nt: TGCGCCAGCAGCGCGACTAGCGGGGGCGTAAGCTCCTACAATGAGCAGTTCTTC
abundance: NA; v_gene: TRBV28; d_gene: NA; j_gene: TRBJ1-2; CDR3aa: CASSPRREVWVGYTF; CDR3nt: TGTGCCAGCAGTCCCCGCAGGGAAGTGTGGGTTGGCTACACCTTC
abundance: NA; v_gene: TRBV5-1; d_gene: NA; j_gene: TRBJ1-2; CDR3aa: CASSLAGNLGYGYTF; CDR3nt: TGCGCCAGCAGCTTGGCAGGGAACTTGGGCTATGGCTACACCTTC